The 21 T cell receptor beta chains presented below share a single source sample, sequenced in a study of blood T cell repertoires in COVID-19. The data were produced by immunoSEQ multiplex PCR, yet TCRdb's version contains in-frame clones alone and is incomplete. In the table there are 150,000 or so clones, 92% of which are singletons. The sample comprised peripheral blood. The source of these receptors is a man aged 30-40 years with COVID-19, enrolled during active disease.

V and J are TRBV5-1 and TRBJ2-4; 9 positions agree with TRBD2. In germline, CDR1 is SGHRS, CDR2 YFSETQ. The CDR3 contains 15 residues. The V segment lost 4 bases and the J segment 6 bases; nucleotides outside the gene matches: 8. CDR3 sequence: CASSALAGATNIQYF. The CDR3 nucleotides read TGCGCCAGCAGCGCCTTAGCGGGGGCTACAAACATTCAGTACTTC.

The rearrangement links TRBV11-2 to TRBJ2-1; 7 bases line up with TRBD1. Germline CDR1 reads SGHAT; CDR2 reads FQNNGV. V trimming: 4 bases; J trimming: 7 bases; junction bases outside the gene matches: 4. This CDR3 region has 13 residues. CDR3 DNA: TGTGCCAGCAGCTCGGACAGGTTAAATGAGCAGTTCTTC. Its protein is CASSSDRLNEQFF.

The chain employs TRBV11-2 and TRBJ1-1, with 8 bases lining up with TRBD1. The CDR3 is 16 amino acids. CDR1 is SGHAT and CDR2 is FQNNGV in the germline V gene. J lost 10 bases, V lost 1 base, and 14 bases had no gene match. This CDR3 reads CASSLGQIRTGRSAFF. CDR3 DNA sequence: TGTGCCAGCAGCTTAGGACAAATCCGGACAGGGCGTTCAGCTTTCTTT.

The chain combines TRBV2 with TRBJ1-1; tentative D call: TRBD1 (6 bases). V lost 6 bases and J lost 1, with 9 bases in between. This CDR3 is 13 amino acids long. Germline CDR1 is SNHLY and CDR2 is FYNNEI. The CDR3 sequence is CASSGQKNTEAFF. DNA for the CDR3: TGTGCCAGCAGCGGACAGAAGAACACTGAAGCTTTCTTT.

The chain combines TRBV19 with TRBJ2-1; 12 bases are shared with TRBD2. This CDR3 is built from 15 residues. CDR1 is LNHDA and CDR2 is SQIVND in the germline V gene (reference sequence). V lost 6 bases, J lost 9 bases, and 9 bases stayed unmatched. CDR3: CASRTSGSPRSEQFF. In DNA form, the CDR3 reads TGTGCCAGTAGGACTAGCGGGAGCCCAAGGAGTGAGCAGTTCTTC.

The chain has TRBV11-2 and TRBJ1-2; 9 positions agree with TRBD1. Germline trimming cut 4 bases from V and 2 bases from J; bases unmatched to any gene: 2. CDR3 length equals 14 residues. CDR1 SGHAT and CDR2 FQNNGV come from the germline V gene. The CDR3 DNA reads TGTGCCAGCAGCTCCGGGACAGGGAACTATGGCTACACCTTC. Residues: CASSSGTGNYGYTF.

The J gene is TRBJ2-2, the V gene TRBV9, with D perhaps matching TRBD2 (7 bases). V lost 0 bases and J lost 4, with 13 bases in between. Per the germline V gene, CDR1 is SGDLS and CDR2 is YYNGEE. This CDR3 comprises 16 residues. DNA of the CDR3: TGTGCCAGCAGCGTAGATACAGGGAGGGTCACCGGGGAGCTGTTTTTT. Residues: CASSVDTGRVTGELFF.

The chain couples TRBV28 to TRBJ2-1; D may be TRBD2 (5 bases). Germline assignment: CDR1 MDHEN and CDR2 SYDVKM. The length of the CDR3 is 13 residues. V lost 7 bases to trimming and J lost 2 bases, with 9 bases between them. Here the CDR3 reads CASKTGTYNEQFF. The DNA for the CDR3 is TGTGCCAGCAAAACGGGGACCTACAATGAGCAGTTCTTC.

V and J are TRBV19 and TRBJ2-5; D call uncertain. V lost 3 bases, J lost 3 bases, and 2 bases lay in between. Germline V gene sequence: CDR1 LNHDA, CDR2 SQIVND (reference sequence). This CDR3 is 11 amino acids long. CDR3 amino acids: CASSIKETQYF. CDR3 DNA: TGTGCCAGTAGTATTAAAGAGACCCAGTACTTC.

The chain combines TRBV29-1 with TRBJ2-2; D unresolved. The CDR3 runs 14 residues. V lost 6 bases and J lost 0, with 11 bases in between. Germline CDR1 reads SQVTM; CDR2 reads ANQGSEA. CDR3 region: CSVTGRSNTGELFF. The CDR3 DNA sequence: TGCAGCGTCACTGGTCGTTCGAACACCGGGGAGCTGTTTTTT.

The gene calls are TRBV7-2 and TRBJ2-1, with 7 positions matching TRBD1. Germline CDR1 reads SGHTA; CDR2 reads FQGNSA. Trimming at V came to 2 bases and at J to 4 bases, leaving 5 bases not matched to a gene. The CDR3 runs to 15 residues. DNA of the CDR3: TGTGCCAGCAGCTTATCAACAGGGGATTACAATGAGCAGTTCTTC. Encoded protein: CASSLSTGDYNEQFF.

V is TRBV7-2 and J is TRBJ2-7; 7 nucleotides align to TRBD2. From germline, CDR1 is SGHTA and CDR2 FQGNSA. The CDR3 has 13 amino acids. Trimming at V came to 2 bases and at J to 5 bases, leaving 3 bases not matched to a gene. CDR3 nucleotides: TGTGCCAGCAGCTTAATTACTAGCGACGAGCAGTACTTC. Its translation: CASSLITSDEQYF.

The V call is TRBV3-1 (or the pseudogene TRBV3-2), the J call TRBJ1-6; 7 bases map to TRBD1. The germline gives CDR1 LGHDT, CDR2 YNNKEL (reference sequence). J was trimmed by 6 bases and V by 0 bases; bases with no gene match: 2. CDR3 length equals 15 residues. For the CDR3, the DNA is TGTGCCAGCAGCCAAGAAAACAGGGGTAATTCACCCCTCCACTTT. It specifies CASSQENRGNSPLHF.

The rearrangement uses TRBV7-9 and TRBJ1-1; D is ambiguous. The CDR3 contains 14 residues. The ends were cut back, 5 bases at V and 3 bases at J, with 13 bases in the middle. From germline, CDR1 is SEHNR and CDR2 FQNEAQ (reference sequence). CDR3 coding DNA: TGTGCCAGCAGCCTAACTACGGAGGACACTGAAGCTTTCTTT. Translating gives CASSLTTEDTEAFF.

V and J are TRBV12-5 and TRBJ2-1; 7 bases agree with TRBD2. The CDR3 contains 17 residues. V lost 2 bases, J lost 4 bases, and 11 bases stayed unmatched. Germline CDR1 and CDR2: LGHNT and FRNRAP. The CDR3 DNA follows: TGTGCTAGTGGTTTGTCGACGCGGGAGAGTGAATACAATGAGCAGTTCTTC. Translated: CASGLSTRESEYNEQFF.

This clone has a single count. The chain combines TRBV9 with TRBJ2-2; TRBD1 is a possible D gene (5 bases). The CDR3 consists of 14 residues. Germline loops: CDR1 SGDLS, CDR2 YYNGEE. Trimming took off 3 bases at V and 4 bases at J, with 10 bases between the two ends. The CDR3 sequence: CASSDDRFTGELFF. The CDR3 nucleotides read TGTGCCAGCAGCGATGACAGATTCACCGGGGAGCTGTTTTTT. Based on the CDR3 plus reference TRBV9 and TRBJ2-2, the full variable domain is DSGVTQTPKHLITATGQRVTLRCSPRSGDLSVYWYQQSLDQGLQFLIQYYNGEERAKGNILERFSAQQFPDLHSELNLSSLELGDSALYFCASSDDRFTGELFFGEGSRLTVL.

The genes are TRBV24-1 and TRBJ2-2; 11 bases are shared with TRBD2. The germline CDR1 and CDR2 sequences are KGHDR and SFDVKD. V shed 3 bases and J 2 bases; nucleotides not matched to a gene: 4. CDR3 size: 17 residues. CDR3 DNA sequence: TGTGCCACCAGTGATGTGACTAGCGGGGTTAACACCGGGGAGCTGTTTTTT. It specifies CATSDVTSGVNTGELFF.

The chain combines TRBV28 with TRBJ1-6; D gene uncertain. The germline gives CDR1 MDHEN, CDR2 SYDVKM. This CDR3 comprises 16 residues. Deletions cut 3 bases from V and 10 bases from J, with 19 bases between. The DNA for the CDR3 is TGTGCCAGCAGTTTCCAAATGACTAGAAGTTACTCACCCCTCCACTTT. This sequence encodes CASSFQMTRSYSPLHF.

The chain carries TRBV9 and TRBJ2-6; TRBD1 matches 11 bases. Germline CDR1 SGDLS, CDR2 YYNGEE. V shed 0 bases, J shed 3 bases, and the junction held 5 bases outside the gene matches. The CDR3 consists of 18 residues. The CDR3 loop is CASSVARDRGSGANVLTF. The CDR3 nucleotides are TGTGCCAGCAGCGTAGCCCGGGACAGGGGGAGTGGGGCCAACGTCCTGACTTTC.

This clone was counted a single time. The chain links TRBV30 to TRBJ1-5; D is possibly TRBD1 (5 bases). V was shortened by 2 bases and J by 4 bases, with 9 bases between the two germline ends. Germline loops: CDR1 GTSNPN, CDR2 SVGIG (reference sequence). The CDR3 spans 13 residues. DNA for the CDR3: TGTGCCTGGAGTTTCGGGGGGAATCAGCCCCAGCATTTT. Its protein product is CAWSFGGNQPQHF.

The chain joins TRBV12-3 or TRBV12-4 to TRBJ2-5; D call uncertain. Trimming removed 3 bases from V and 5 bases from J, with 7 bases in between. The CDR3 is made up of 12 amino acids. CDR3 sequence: CASSFGLETQYF. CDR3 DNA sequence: TGTGCCAGCAGTTTTGGGCTGGAGACCCAGTACTTC.